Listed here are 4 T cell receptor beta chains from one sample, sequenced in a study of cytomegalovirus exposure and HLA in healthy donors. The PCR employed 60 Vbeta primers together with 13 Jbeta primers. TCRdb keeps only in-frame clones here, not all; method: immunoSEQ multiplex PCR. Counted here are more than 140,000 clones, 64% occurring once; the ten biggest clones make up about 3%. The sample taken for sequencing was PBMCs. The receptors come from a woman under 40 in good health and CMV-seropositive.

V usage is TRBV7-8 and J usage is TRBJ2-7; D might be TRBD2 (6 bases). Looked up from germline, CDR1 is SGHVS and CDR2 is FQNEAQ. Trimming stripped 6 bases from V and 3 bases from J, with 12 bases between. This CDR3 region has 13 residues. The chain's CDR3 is CASSTWRGYEQYF. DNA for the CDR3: TGTGCCAGCAGTACATGGAGGGGCTACGAGCAGTACTTC. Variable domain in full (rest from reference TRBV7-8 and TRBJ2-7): GAGVSQSPRYKVAKRGQDVALRCDPISGHVSLFWYQQALGQGPEFLTYFQNEAQLDKSGLPSDRFFAERPEGSVSTLKIQRTQQEDSAVYLCASSTWRGYEQYFGPGTRLTVT.

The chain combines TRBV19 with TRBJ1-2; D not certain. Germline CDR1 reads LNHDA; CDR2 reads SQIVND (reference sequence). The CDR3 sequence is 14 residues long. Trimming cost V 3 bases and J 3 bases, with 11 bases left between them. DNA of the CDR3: TGTGCCAGTAGTATGCGAGCCTCTGACTATGGCTACACCTTC. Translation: CASSMRASDYGYTF.

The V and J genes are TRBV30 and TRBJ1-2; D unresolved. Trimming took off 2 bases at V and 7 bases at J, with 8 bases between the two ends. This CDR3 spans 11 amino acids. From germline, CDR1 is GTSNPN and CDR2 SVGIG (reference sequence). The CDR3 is CAWSRVGGYTF. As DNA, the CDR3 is TGTGCCTGGAGTCGAGTTGGTGGCTACACCTTC.

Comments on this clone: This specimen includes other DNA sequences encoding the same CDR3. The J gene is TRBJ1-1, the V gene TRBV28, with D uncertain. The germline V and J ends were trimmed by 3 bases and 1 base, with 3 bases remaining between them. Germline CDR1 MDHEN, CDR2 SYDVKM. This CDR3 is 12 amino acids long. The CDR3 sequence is CASSFQNTEAFF. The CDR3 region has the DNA TGTGCCAGCAGTTTTCAGAACACTGAAGCTTTCTTT. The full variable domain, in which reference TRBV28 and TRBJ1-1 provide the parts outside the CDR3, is DVKVTQSSRYLVKRTGEKVFLECVQDMDHENMFWYRQDPGLGLRLIYFSYDVKMKEKGDIPEGYSVSREKKERFSLILESASTNQTSMYLCASSFQNTEAFFGQGTRLTVV.